Below, 21 T cell receptor beta chains from the same sample are listed, as sequenced in a study of early T cells in non-severe SARS-CoV-2 infection (dated by TCRdb to 2020 to 2022). Libraries were built with 5' RACE. TCRdb names NextSeq 500 as the instrument used. Starting from the raw public reads, TCRdb applied fastp trimming at Q25, assembled clones with MiXCR and retained in-frame beta chains. Identical CDR3 protein sequences are pooled into one entry, listed with their most common genes and DNA. For this sample there are about 50,000 distinct CDR3 sequences; roughly 8.2% appear just once. Clones ranked in the top ten supply about 4.2% of the sample. The sample was whole blood. The receptors were sampled from an adult who was a healthcare worker with PCR-confirmed SARS-CoV-2 infection or an uninfected control (not recorded which).

This clonotype was observed a few times. Here the CDR3 DNA reads TGCGCCAGCAGCCTACGGCAGGGGGCCTATAATTCACCCCTCCACTTT. Protein: CASSLRQGAYNSPLHF. The V gene is TRBV4-1, the J gene TRBJ1-6, with 7 bases identical to TRBD1. CDR3 length: 16 residues. The V segment lost 4 bases and the J segment 2 bases; nucleotides outside the gene matches: 5. Germline lookup yields CDR1 MGHRA and CDR2 YSYEKL.

A few counts support this clonotype. The V call is TRBV7-9, the J call TRBJ1-1; weak D call: TRBD1 (5 bases). Germline lookup yields CDR1 SEHNR and CDR2 FQNEAQ (reference sequence). Trimming removed 3 bases at V and 3 bases at J, with 11 bases between. The CDR3 spans 14 residues. CDR3 sequence (DNA): TGTGCCAGCAGCTTGGGCGGGGGGGACACTGAAGCTTTCTTT. It yields the protein CASSLGGGDTEAFF. The full variable domain, rest sourced from reference TRBV7-9 and TRBJ1-1, is DTGVSQNPRHKITKRGQNVTFRCDPISEHNRLYWYRQTLGQGPEFLTYFQNEAQLEKSRLLSDRFSAERPKGSFSTLEIQRTEQGDSAMYLCASSLGGGDTEAFFGQGTRLTVV.

In this sample, this clonotype turned up a few times. The genes are TRBV14 and TRBJ2-6; D uncertain. The CDR3 totals 15 residues. From germline, CDR1 is SGHDN and CDR2 FVKESK. The V end was cut by 0 bases, the J end by 8 bases, with 11 bases between. CDR3 amino acids: CASSQDHVGSNVLTF. CDR3 sequence (DNA): TGTGCCAGCAGCCAAGATCATGTAGGGTCCAACGTCCTGACTTTC.

The rearrangement joins TRBV18 to TRBJ1-5, with D maybe TRBD1 (6 bases). CDR1 and CDR2 (germline): KGHSH, LQKENI. V lost 5 bases and J 4 bases, leaving 9 bases between the germline ends. The CDR3 extends over 13 amino acids. The CDR3 is CASSTGLNQPQHF. DNA of the CDR3: TGTGCCAGCTCAACAGGGCTAAATCAGCCCCAGCATTTT.

V usage is TRBV7-6 and J usage is TRBJ2-2; D perhaps matches TRBD2 (6 bases). CDR3 size: 18 residues. V was shortened by 5 bases and J by 8 bases, with 27 bases between the two germline ends. Per the germline V gene, CDR1 is SGHVS and CDR2 is FNYEAQ. The CDR3 bases are TGTGCCAGCAGCCCAGGGATCGGGACTCCATTGGTCTTAGGGGAGCTGTTTTTT. Translated: CASSPGIGTPLVLGELFF. Full variable domain (remainder filled in from reference TRBV7-6 and TRBJ2-2): GAGVSQSPRYKVTKRGQDVALRCDPISGHVSLYWYRQALGQGPEFLTYFNYEAQQDKSGLPNDRFSAERPEGSISTLTIQRTEQRDSAMYRCASSPGIGTPLVLGELFFGEGSRLTVL.

The genes are TRBV23-1 and TRBJ2-3; 7 nucleotides align to TRBD1. TRBV23-1 is marked as an open reading frame, function uncertain. V gave up 0 bases and J gave up 4 bases; unmatched junction bases: 4. The CDR3 consists of 15 residues. In DNA, the CDR3 is TGCGCCAGCAGTCAATCTGGGCAGGGGGCAGATACGCAGTATTTT. Protein sequence: CASSQSGQGADTQYF.

This clonotype has a count of ten or more. The chain is built from TRBV24-1 and TRBJ2-1; D gene unclear. Trimming removed 2 bases from V and 4 bases from J, with 5 bases in between. Germline V lookup: CDR1 KGHDR, CDR2 SFDVKD. The CDR3 contains 13 residues. CDR3 in amino acids: CATSDWGYNEQFF. The DNA of the CDR3 is TGTGCCACCAGTGATTGGGGTTACAATGAGCAGTTCTTC.

This clonotype was detected once. With a much larger clone just one base away, this may be a read error. The rearrangement joins TRBV21-1 to TRBJ2-6. TRBV21-1 is a listed pseudogene. CDR3 length equals 17 residues. CDR3: CASSSRQLSSGANVLTF. As DNA, the CDR3 is TGTGCCAGCAGCAGCCGGCAGCTGAGCTCTGGGGCCAACGTCCTGACTTTC.

This clonotype was observed many times. V usage is TRBV29-1 and J usage is TRBJ1-2, with D perhaps TRBD1 (5 bases). Looked up from germline, CDR1 is SQVTM and CDR2 is ANQGSEA. The CDR3 is 13 residues long. The V gene lost 0 bases and the J gene lost 3 bases, with 8 bases spanning the gap. The CDR3 spells CSVEDPGHYGYTF. In DNA, the CDR3 is TGCAGCGTTGAAGATCCAGGGCACTATGGCTACACCTTC.

The V call is TRBV6-1, the J call TRBJ1-1; 7 nucleotides agree with TRBD1. J lost 0 bases, V lost 2 bases, and 3 bases had no gene match. Looked up from germline, CDR1 is MNHNS and CDR2 is SASEGT. The CDR3 is made up of 15 amino acids. The CDR3 bases are TGTGCCAGCAGTGAATTGACAGGGTTGAACACTGAAGCTTTCTTT. This gives the protein CASSELTGLNTEAFF.

This clonotype showed up many times. CDR3 DNA: TGTGCCAGCAGTTCCCCCAGGGGGGGATCCTACGAGCAGTACTTC. Its protein product is CASSSPRGGSYEQYF. This sequence joins TRBV28 and TRBJ2-7; D tentatively fits TRBD1 or TRBD2 (7 bases each). In germline, CDR1 is MDHEN, CDR2 SYDVKM. There are 15 residues in the CDR3. Trimming removed 4 bases from V and 1 base from J, with 14 bases in between.

The chain recombines TRBV18 with TRBJ2-5, with 12 nucleotides matching TRBD2. CDR3 length equals 17 residues. The ends lost 1 base at V and 5 bases at J; junction bases unmatched: 8. Germline values: CDR1 KGHSH, CDR2 LQKENI. DNA of the CDR3: TGTGCCAGCTCACCACAACTAGCGGGAGGCTCCAAGGAGACCCAGTACTTC. Translation gives CASSPQLAGGSKETQYF.

The sample holds a few counts of this clonotype. V and J are TRBV9 and TRBJ2-3, with 9 bases aligning to TRBD1. Germline V gene sequence: CDR1 SGDLS, CDR2 YYNGEE. The V and J ends lost 5 bases and 4 bases, in that order; junction bases with no gene match: 8. This CDR3 has 15 amino acids. The CDR3 DNA follows: TGTGCCAGCAGTTACCGGGACAGGGCGGCAGATACGCAGTATTTT. As protein: CASSYRDRAADTQYF.

V is TRBV5-5 and J is TRBJ1-1; D ambiguous. The germline V and J ends were trimmed by 1 base and 4 bases, with 14 bases remaining between them. Germline lookup yields CDR1 SGHKS and CDR2 YYEKEE (reference sequence). The CDR3 is 15 amino acids. CDR3 residues: CASSLRYGIRTEAFF. The CDR3, as DNA: TGTGCCAGCAGCTTGCGTTACGGTATACGCACTGAAGCTTTCTTT.

This clonotype was observed at least ten times. The CDR3 sequence is CASSYSGLAKNIQYF. The CDR3 bases are TGTGCCAGCAGTTACTCTGGCCTAGCCAAAAACATTCAGTACTTC. V is TRBV6-5 and J is TRBJ2-4; D gene ambiguous. The CDR3 runs to 15 residues. The V end was cut by 0 bases, the J end by 0 bases, with 6 bases between. Germline CDR1 and CDR2: MNHEY and SVGAGI.

The chain's CDR3 is CSVTSRAGGLTDTQYF. For the CDR3, the DNA is TGCAGCGTCACAAGCCGAGCGGGGGGCCTCACAGATACGCAGTATTTT. The gene calls are TRBV29-1 and TRBJ2-3; 9 bases are shared with TRBD2. The CDR3 has 16 amino acids. Germline V lookup: CDR1 SQVTM, CDR2 ANQGSEA. V lost 6 bases, J lost 2 bases, and 12 bases stayed unmatched.

This chain links TRBV5-1 with TRBJ2-2; TRBD2 might be the D (5 bases). The CDR3 extends over 14 amino acids. Trimming cost V 2 bases and J 4 bases, with 9 bases left between them. Germline-derived CDR1 and CDR2 are SGHRS and YFSETQ. CDR3 sequence: CASSFSGSTGELFF. CDR3 sequence (DNA): TGCGCCAGCAGCTTTTCGGGAAGCACCGGGGAGCTGTTTTTT.

This clonotype was observed a few times. J is TRBJ2-1 and V is TRBV7-2; D is ambiguous. The germline gives CDR1 SGHTA, CDR2 FQGNSA. This CDR3 is built from 13 residues. Trimming removed 4 bases from V and 14 bases from J, with 18 bases in between. CDR3 nucleotides: TGTGCCAGCAGCTCCCCCTCGGACGTCGCCGAGTTCTTC. Translating it yields CASSSPSDVAEFF.

In this sample, this clonotype turned up many times. The chain carries TRBV11-1 and TRBJ2-3; D possibly corresponds to TRBD2 (6 bases). The CDR3 runs to 14 residues. V lost 3 bases, J lost 2 bases, and 9 bases lay in between. Germline CDR1 is SGHAT and CDR2 is FQDESV (reference sequence). The DNA for the CDR3 is TGTGCCAGCAGCTTCGCGGGACCCACAGATACGCAGTATTTT. Translation gives CASSFAGPTDTQYF. The full variable domain, rest sourced from reference TRBV11-1 and TRBJ2-3, is EAEVAQSPRYKITEKSQAVAFWCDPISGHATLYWYRQILGQGPELLVQFQDESVVDDSQLPKDRFSAERLKGVDSTLKIQPAELGDSAMYLCASSFAGPTDTQYFGPGTRLTVL.

A note on this clonotype: No DNA is shown, since the ends of the CDR3 on it are uncertain; the CDR3 is the one TCRdb lists. V is TRBV10-2 and J is TRBJ1-4. CDR1 WSHSY and CDR2 SAAADI come from the germline V gene. The CDR3 is 15 residues long, ends included. CDR3 in amino acids: CASSERGGVEKNCFF.

Ten or more counts support this clonotype. This chain joins TRBV4-1 and TRBJ1-1; possibly TRBD1 for D (6 bases). CDR3 length: 14 residues. V was cut by 3 bases and J by 6 bases, with 14 bases left in between. The germline V gene encodes CDR1 MGHRA and CDR2 YSYEKL. CDR3 in DNA: TGCGCCAGCAGCCATCAACAGGGCTCGGCTGAAGCTTTCTTT. Translating it yields CASSHQQGSAEAFF.